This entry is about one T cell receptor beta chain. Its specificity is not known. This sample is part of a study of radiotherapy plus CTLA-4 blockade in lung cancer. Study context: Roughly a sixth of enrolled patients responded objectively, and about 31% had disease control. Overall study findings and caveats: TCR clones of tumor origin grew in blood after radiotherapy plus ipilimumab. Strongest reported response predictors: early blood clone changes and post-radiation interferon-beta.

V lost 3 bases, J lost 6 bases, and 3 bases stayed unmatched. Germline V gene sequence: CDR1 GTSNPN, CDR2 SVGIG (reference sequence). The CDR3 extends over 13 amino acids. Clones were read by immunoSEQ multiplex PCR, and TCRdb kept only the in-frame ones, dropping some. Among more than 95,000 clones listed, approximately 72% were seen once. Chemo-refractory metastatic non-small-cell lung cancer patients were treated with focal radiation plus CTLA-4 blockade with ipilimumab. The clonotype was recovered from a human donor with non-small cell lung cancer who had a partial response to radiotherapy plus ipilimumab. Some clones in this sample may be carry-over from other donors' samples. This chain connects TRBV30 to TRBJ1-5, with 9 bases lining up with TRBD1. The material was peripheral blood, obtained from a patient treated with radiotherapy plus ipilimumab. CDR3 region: CAWSGQGRQPQHF. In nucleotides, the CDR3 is TGTGCCTGGAGCGGACAGGGGCGTCAGCCCCAGCATTTT.